Below, 20 T cell receptor beta chains from the same sample are listed, as sequenced in a study of shared clonotypes between healthy human individuals (dated by TCRdb to 2020 to 2021). The library was built by means of the immunoSEQ multiplex PCR assay. Not all clones reach the TCRdb copy of this immuneACCESS table, which keeps in-frame sequences only. Checked studies attribute under half of the gap to unresolved V genes and leave the rest unexplained. The sample table shows about 2.2 million clones, and just over 90% are seen once. The ten largest make up around 1.7% of the sample. CD8 naive samples consisted of CD45RO-negative cells that were positively selected for CCR7, yielding a CD45RA+CCR7+ population without TemRA cells. The specimen was naive CD8+ T cells from PBMCs. The sample's cell subset or site label is to be understood as: CD45RA+CCR7+. Receptors were obtained from a man aged 18 to 29 in good health. Some clones in this sample may be carry-over from other donors' samples.

The chain links TRBV5-6 to TRBJ2-1; D remains unclear. The CDR3 loop spans 12 amino acids. Germline-derived CDR1 and CDR2 are SGHDT and YYEEEE. The V end was cut by 4 bases, the J end by 10 bases, with 12 bases between. CDR3: CASSHRYPEQFF. CDR3 nucleotide sequence: TGTGCCAGCAGCCACCGCTACCCGGAGCAGTTCTTC.

The chain carries TRBV5-6 and TRBJ2-7; D may be TRBD2 (5 bases). V lost 1 base and J lost 0, with 11 bases in between. The germline V gene encodes CDR1 SGHDT and CDR2 YYEEEE. The CDR3 has 15 amino acids. The CDR3 loop reads CASSLYGITSYEQYF. Written as DNA, the CDR3 is TGTGCCAGCAGCTTGTACGGGATAACCTCCTACGAGCAGTACTTC.

The rearrangement joins TRBV7-9 to TRBJ2-7, with a possible D match to TRBD2 (5 bases). Deletions cut 5 bases from V and 3 bases from J, with 20 bases between. The CDR3 has 16 amino acids. Germline V gene data show CDR1 as SEHNR and CDR2 as FQNEAQ (reference sequence). Here the CDR3 DNA reads TGTGCCAGCAGCCACGAGACTGGACTCTTCTACTACGAGCAGTACTTC. This translates into CASSHETGLFYYEQYF. Based on the CDR3 plus reference TRBV7-9 and TRBJ2-7, the full variable domain is DTGVSQNPRHKITKRGQNVTFRCDPISEHNRLYWYRQTLGQGPEFLTYFQNEAQLEKSRLLSDRFSAERPKGSFSTLEIQRTEQGDSAMYLCASSHETGLFYYEQYFGPGTRLTVT.

Notes on this clone: This same CDR3 is encoded by further DNA sequences in the sample. In nucleotides, the CDR3 is TGCGCCAGCAGTAGCGGCAATGAGCAGTTCTTC. It encodes CASSSGNEQFF. The chain recombines TRBV5-1 with TRBJ2-1; the D gene is possibly TRBD2 (6 bases). The CDR3 runs to 11 residues. Looked up from germline, CDR1 is SGHRS and CDR2 is YFSETQ. V dropped 5 bases and J dropped 6 bases, with 6 bases sitting between them.

The rearrangement uses TRBV6-5 and TRBJ2-2; D is possibly TRBD1 or TRBD2 (5 bases each). The CDR3 runs to 15 residues. Between the trimmed V and J ends, which lost 6 bases and 6 bases, there was a span of 17 bases. Germline CDR1 reads MNHEY; CDR2 reads SVGAGI. CDR3 in amino acids: CASSPRASLAGELFF. CDR3 nucleotide sequence: TGTGCCAGCAGCCCCAGGGCTAGCCTCGCCGGGGAGCTGTTTTTT.

The CDR3 is CASSSLTGGQGTYEQYF. The CDR3 nucleotides read TGTGCCAGCAGCTCCTTGACTGGCGGACAGGGTACGTACGAGCAGTACTTC. V gene TRBV5-5 combines with J gene TRBJ2-7, with TRBD1 matching 8 bases. Germline assignment: CDR1 SGHKS and CDR2 YYEKEE (reference sequence). V lost 3 bases, J lost 4 bases, and 15 bases stayed unmatched. The CDR3 is 17 amino acids.

J is TRBJ2-2 and V is TRBV5-1; the D gene is possibly TRBD1 (6 bases). Germline CDR1 is SGHRS and CDR2 is YFSETQ. V was clipped by 2 bases and J by 0 bases, with 17 bases between them. CDR3 length equals 18 residues. The CDR3 nucleotides read TGCGCCAGCAGCTTAATATACCGGACAGACGCGAACACCGGGGAGCTGTTTTTT. This sequence encodes CASSLIYRTDANTGELFF.

The chain couples TRBV4-1 to TRBJ2-1, with D uncertain. The CDR3 is 13 amino acids. Per germline, CDR1 MGHRA and CDR2 YSYEKL. Trimming pared 7 bases from V and 8 bases from J, leaving 15 bases between. The CDR3 DNA follows: TGCGCCAGCAACGGGTTGGAGCTCGATGAGCAGTTCTTC. Its protein is CASNGLELDEQFF.

J is TRBJ2-1 and V is TRBV30, with TRBD2 identical over 7 bases. There are 17 residues in the CDR3. J was trimmed by 2 bases and V by 0 bases; bases with no gene match: 10. The germline V gene encodes CDR1 GTSNPN and CDR2 SVGIG (reference sequence). Written as DNA, the CDR3 is TGTGCCTGGAGTGTAGTGGCGGGAGTAGTCCCCTACAATGAGCAGTTCTTC. This translates into CAWSVVAGVVPYNEQFF.

The J gene is TRBJ1-1, the V gene TRBV19, with D unresolved. The CDR3 is 15 amino acids. The V gene lost 4 bases and the J gene lost 3 bases, with 15 bases spanning the gap. From germline, CDR1 is LNHDA and CDR2 SQIVND (reference sequence). The DNA of the CDR3 is TGTGCCAGTAGTACGAGCTTTATCGGGGACACTGAAGCTTTCTTT. Translation gives CASSTSFIGDTEAFF.

This clone was detected once. The rearrangement links TRBV27 to TRBJ2-1; the D gene is possibly TRBD2 (5 bases). CDR1 is MNHEY, CDR2 SMNVEV, per germline (reference sequence). The CDR3 loop spans 16 amino acids. Trimming removed 8 bases from V and 4 bases from J, with 21 bases in between. In DNA, the CDR3 is TGTGCCAGCGCGTTCCTCGACCCCTCGGGGTACAATGAGCAGTTCTTC. This translates into CASAFLDPSGYNEQFF.

V and J are TRBV11-2 and TRBJ2-1, with D possibly matching TRBD1 (5 bases). Germline assignment: CDR1 SGHAT and CDR2 FQNNGV. V lost 1 base to trimming and J lost 16 bases, with 17 bases between them. This CDR3 is built from 13 residues. Here the CDR3 DNA reads TGTGCCAGCAGCTTAGGGCGGACAACGGCTTTCTTCTTC. Amino acids: CASSLGRTTAFFF.

The CDR3 reads CASSGGGYTINPGNTIYF. In nucleotides, the CDR3 is TGTGCCAGCAGCGGTGGGGGGTATACTATTAACCCCGGAAACACCATATATTTT. The chain employs TRBV9 and TRBJ1-3; tentatively, D is TRBD1 (5 bases). V lost 3 bases and J 4 bases, leaving 23 bases between the germline ends. This CDR3 region has 18 residues. CDR1 is SGDLS, CDR2 YYNGEE, per germline.

The CDR3 sequence is CASSLLRGDEQYF. The CDR3, as DNA: TGTGCCAGCAGCTTACTTCGGGGAGACGAGCAGTACTTC. V and J are TRBV5-6 and TRBJ2-7; D is perhaps TRBD2 (5 bases). With 2 bases removed from V and 5 bases from J, the gap between germline ends came to 11 bases. The CDR3 has 13 residues. Germline CDR1 SGHDT, CDR2 YYEEEE.

This chain joins TRBV6-5 and TRBJ1-1; possible D gene TRBD1, 6 bases. CDR1 and CDR2 from the germline V gene are MNHEY and SVGAGI. The V and J ends lost 7 bases and 1 base respectively, with 10 bases between them. This CDR3 comprises 13 residues. Written as DNA, the CDR3 is TGTGCCAGCAATCCGACAGGGAACACTGAAGCTTTCTTT. Translated: CASNPTGNTEAFF.

The V gene is TRBV9, the J gene TRBJ2-7; 7 positions match TRBD1. The CDR3 has 18 residues. With 3 bases clipped from V and 5 bases from J, the junction kept 20 bases outside the gene matches. Germline assignment: CDR1 SGDLS and CDR2 YYNGEE. CDR3 amino acids: CASSAFDSDRDRTDEQYF. The CDR3 bases are TGTGCCAGCAGCGCTTTCGACTCCGACAGGGATAGGACTGACGAGCAGTACTTC.

V gene TRBV28 combines with J gene TRBJ2-7; the match to TRBD2 covers 7 bases. Looked up from germline, CDR1 is MDHEN and CDR2 is SYDVKM. The CDR3 contains 13 residues. J gave up 2 bases and V 5 bases, and 3 bases lay outside the gene matches. As DNA, the CDR3 is TGTGCCAGCAGTCTAGCGGACACCTACGAGCAGTACTTC. As protein: CASSLADTYEQYF.

The V gene is TRBV6-5, the J gene TRBJ2-2; 7 nucleotides match TRBD2. CDR3 size: 16 residues. V dropped 0 bases and J dropped 7; count of bases not matched to a gene: 8. Germline CDR1 and CDR2: MNHEY and SVGAGI. CDR3 in amino acids: CASSYSAGEEIGELFF. As DNA, the CDR3 is TGTGCCAGCAGTTACTCGGCGGGAGAAGAGATCGGGGAGCTGTTTTTT.

The rearrangement uses TRBV19 and TRBJ2-7; TRBD1 matches 8 bases. The CDR3 loop spans 22 amino acids. Germline values: CDR1 LNHDA, CDR2 SQIVND (reference sequence). V was pared by 7 bases and J by 4 bases, with 33 bases of the junction left unmatched. CDR3 DNA sequence: TGTGCCAGTAATCTCTCTTGTCGCTGGACAGGGAAAATTCGAGTCCCTAGTTACGAGCAGTACTTC. Its protein is CASNLSCRWTGKIRVPSYEQYF.

V is TRBV5-5 and J is TRBJ1-2, with a tentative D call TRBD1 (5 bases). V was clipped by 5 bases and J by 0 bases, with 14 bases between them. CDR1 is SGHKS and CDR2 is YYEKEE in the germline V gene (reference sequence). The CDR3 runs to 15 residues. CDR3 bases: TGTGCCAGCAGAATACAGGAGCTAGCTAACTATGGCTACACCTTC. It codes for CASRIQELANYGYTF. Based on the CDR3 plus reference TRBV5-5 and TRBJ1-2, the full variable domain is DAGVTQSPTHLIKTRGQQVTLRCSPISGHKSVSWYQQVLGQGPQFIFQYYEKEERGRGNFPDRFSARQFPNYSSELNVNALLLGDSALYLCASRIQELANYGYTFGSGTRLTVV.